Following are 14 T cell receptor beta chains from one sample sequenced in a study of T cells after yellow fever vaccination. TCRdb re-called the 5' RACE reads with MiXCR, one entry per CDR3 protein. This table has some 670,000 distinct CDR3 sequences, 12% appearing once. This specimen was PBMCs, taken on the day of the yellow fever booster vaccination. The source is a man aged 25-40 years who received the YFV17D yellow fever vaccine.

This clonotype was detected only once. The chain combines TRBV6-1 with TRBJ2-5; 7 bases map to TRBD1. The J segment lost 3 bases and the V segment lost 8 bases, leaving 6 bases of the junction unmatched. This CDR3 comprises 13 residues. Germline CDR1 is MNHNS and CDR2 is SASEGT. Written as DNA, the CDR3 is TGTGCCAGCTTTGGGACAGAAGAAGAGACCCAGTACTTC. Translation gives CASFGTEEETQYF.

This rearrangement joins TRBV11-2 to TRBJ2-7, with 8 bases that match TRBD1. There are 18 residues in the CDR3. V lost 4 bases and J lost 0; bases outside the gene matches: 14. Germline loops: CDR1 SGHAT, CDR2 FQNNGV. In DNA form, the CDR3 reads TGTGCCAGCAGCTACGGCTTCGAAGACAGGGGATCCTCCTACGAGCAGTACTTC. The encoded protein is CASSYGFEDRGSSYEQYF. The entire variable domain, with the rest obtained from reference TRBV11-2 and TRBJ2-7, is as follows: EAGVAQSPRYKIIEKRQSVAFWCNPISGHATLYWYQQILGQGPKLLIQFQNNGVVDDSQLPKDRFSAERLKGVDSTLKIQPAKLEDSAVYLCASSYGFEDRGSSYEQYFGPGTRLTVT.

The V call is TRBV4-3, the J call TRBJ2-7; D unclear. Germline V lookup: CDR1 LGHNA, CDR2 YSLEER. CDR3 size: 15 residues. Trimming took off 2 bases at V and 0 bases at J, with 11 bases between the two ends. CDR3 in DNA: TGCGCCAGCAGCCAAACCTACCAGTCCTCCTACGAGCAGTACTTC. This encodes CASSQTYQSSYEQYF.

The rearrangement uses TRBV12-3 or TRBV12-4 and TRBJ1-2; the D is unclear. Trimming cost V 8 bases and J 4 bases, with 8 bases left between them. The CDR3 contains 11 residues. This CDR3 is CASRVLYGYTF. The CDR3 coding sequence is TGTGCCAGCCGGGTCCTCTATGGCTACACCTTC.

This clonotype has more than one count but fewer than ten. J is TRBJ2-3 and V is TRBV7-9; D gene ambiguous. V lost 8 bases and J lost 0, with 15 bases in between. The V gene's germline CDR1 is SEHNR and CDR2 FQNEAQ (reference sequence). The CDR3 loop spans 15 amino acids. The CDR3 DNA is TGTGCCAGCCCCCCCGGCGGTACTAGCACAGATACGCAGTATTTT. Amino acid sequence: CASPPGGTSTDTQYF.

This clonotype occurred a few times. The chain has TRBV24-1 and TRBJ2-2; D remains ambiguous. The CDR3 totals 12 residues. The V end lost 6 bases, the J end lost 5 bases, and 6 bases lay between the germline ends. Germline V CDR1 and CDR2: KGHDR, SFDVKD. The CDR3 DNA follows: TGTGCCACCAGTCAAAGGACCGGGGAGCTGTTTTTT. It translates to CATSQRTGELFF.

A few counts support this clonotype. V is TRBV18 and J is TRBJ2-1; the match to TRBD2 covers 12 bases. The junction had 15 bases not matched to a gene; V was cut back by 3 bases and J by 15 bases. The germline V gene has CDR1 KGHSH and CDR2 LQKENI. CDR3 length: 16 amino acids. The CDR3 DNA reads TGTGCCAGCTCACCGACCACCCCCCTAGCGGGAGGGCCGTGGTTCTTC. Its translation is CASSPTTPLAGGPWFF.

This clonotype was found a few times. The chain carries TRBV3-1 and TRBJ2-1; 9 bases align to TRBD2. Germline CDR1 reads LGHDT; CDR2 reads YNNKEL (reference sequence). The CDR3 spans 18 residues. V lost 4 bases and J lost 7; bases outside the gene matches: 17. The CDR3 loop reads CASSLIYLAGVKGNEQFF. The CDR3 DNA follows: TGTGCCAGCAGCCTTATTTACTTAGCGGGAGTAAAAGGAAATGAGCAGTTCTTC.

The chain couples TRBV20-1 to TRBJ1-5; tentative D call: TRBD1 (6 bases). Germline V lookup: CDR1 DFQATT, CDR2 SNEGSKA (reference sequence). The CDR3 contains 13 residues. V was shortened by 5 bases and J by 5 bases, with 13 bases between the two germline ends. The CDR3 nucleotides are TGCAGTGCTCCTCGGGGGGCCTATCAGCCCCAGCATTTT. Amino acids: CSAPRGAYQPQHF.

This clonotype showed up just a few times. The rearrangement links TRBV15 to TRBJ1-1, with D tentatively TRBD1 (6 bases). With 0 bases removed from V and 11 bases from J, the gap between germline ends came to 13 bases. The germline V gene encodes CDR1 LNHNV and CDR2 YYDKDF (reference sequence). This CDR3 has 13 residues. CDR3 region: CATSRDQGGRAFF. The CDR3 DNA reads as TGTGCCACCAGCAGAGATCAAGGGGGTCGGGCTTTCTTT.

CDR3 sequence (DNA): TGTGCCAGCGTCCGGGACAGCGAGCATGAGCAGTTCTTC. Amino acids: CASVRDSEHEQFF. The chain combines TRBV9 with TRBJ2-1; the match to TRBD1 covers 7 bases. The junction had 9 bases not matched to a gene; V was cut back by 7 bases and J by 8 bases. The CDR3 consists of 13 residues. Germline CDR1 reads SGDLS; CDR2 reads YYNGEE. The full variable domain, completed using reference TRBV9 and TRBJ2-1, is DSGVTQTPKHLITATGQRVTLRCSPRSGDLSVYWYQQSLDQGLQFLIQYYNGEERAKGNILERFSAQQFPDLHSELNLSSLELGDSALYFCASVRDSEHEQFFGPGTRLTVL.

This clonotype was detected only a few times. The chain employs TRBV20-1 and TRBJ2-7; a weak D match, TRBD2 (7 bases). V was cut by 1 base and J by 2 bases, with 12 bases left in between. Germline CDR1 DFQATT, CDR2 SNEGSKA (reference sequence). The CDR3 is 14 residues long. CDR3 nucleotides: TGCAGTGCTAGAGCCCCCGGGGGGCCCTACGAGCAGTACTTC. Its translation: CSARAPGGPYEQYF.

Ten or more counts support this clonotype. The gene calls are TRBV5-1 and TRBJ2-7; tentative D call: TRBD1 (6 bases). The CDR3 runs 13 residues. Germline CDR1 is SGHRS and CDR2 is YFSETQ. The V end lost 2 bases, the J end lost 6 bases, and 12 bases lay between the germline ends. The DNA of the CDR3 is TGCGCCAGCAGCTTTGGCAGGGGTTCCGAGCAGTACTTC. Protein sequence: CASSFGRGSEQYF.

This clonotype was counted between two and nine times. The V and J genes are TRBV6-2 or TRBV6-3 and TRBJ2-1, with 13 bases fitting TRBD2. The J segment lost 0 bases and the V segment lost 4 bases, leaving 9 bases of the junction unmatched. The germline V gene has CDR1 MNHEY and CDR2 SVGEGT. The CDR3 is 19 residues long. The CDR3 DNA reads TGTGCCAGCAGTTTACTAGCGGGAGGGTATGGCAGCTCCTACAATGAGCAGTTCTTC. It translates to CASSLLAGGYGSSYNEQFF.